A single sample gave rise to the 29 T cell receptor beta chains below, sequenced in a study of blood T cell repertoires in COVID-19. Repertoires were generated with immunoSEQ multiplex PCR, while TCRdb's copy carries only in-frame clones and drops some. Among approximately 200,000 clones listed, around nine tenths were seen once. Source material: PBMCs or T cells enriched from blood (not recorded which). The receptor source for this set is a man younger than 40 in a cohort exposed to, infected with or recovered from COVID-19 (not recorded which).

This clone has more than one count but fewer than ten. The rearrangement uses TRBV19 and TRBJ1-1, with 7 bases fitting TRBD1. Per the germline V gene, CDR1 is LNHDA and CDR2 is SQIVND (reference sequence). V dropped 3 bases and J dropped 5; count of bases not matched to a gene: 9. The CDR3 sequence is 15 residues long. Here the CDR3 reads CASSILRGRGTEAFF. Written as DNA, the CDR3 is TGTGCCAGTAGTATTCTAAGGGGGCGCGGAACTGAAGCTTTCTTT.

This CDR3 is CASRQEPEAFF. In nucleotides, the CDR3 is TGTGCCAGCAGACAAGAACCTGAAGCTTTCTTT. The J gene is TRBJ1-1, the V gene TRBV7-9; D unresolved. Trimming stripped 6 bases from V and 6 bases from J, with 8 bases between. Germline assignment: CDR1 SEHNR and CDR2 FQNEAQ (reference sequence). The CDR3 is made up of 11 amino acids. Full variable domain (missing parts from reference TRBV7-9 and TRBJ1-1): DTGVSQNPRHKITKRGQNVTFRCDPISEHNRLYWYRQTLGQGPEFLTYFQNEAQLEKSRLLSDRFSAERPKGSFSTLEIQRTEQGDSAMYLCASRQEPEAFFGQGTRLTVV.

This chain connects TRBV27 to TRBJ2-2, with a possible D match to TRBD1 (6 bases). Per germline, CDR1 MNHEY and CDR2 SMNVEV (reference sequence). This CDR3 is built from 16 residues. The V gene lost 5 bases and the J gene lost 3 bases, with 16 bases spanning the gap. The CDR3 coding sequence is TGTGCCAGCAGTAGGAGAGGACAGCAATACACCGGGGAGCTGTTTTTT. This encodes CASSRRGQQYTGELFF.

The chain has TRBV4-3 and TRBJ1-2, with 9 bases lining up with TRBD1. Losses at the gene ends were 1 base for V and 6 bases for J; bases not matched to a gene: 0. Germline values: CDR1 LGHNA, CDR2 YSLEER. This CDR3 contains 13 residues. The CDR3 DNA reads TGCGCCAGCAGCCAAGGGACAGGGGATGGCTACACCTTC. This codes for CASSQGTGDGYTF.

V and J are TRBV25-1 and TRBJ1-4; tentative D call: TRBD1 (5 bases). The CDR3 totals 14 residues. Germline V CDR1 and CDR2: MGHDK, SYGVNS. V was trimmed by 4 bases and J by 8 bases, leaving 14 bases between them. CDR3 in DNA: TGTGCCAGCAGTGGGGACGCTGGGAGGGAAAAACTGTTTTTT. Its translation: CASSGDAGREKLFF.

This chain's CDR3 is CASSNRQGTHYGYTF. CDR3 nucleotides: TGTGCCAGCAGCAACAGACAGGGGACCCACTATGGCTACACCTTC. J is TRBJ1-2 and V is TRBV4-2; 8 bases align to TRBD1. V was clipped by 5 bases and J by 3 bases; unmatched bases: 8. Germline V gene data show CDR1 as LGHNA and CDR2 as YNFKEQ. The CDR3 consists of 15 residues.

The chain recombines TRBV6-1 with TRBJ2-1, with 7 bases matching TRBD1. V lost 4 bases, J lost 5 bases, and 11 bases stayed unmatched. Germline V CDR1 and CDR2: MNHNS, SASEGT. The CDR3 has 16 residues. The CDR3 DNA sequence: TGTGCCAGCAGTGGGGGCGAGAGAGGGGGCGACAATGAGCAGTTCTTC. Amino acids: CASSGGERGGDNEQFF.

The sample holds a few counts of this clone. As DNA, the CDR3 is TGTGCCAGCAGCCAGTTACTAGCGGGGAACACCGGGGAGCTGTTTTTT. It is translated as CASSQLLAGNTGELFF. This chain links TRBV3-1 (or the pseudogene TRBV3-2) with TRBJ2-2; 9 nucleotides agree with TRBD2. Per germline, CDR1 LGHDT and CDR2 YNNKEL (reference sequence). Trimming removed 3 bases from V and 1 base from J; junction bases left unmatched: 3. This CDR3 contains 16 residues.

The chain combines TRBV20-1 with TRBJ2-7, with a tentative D call TRBD2 (5 bases). The germline V gene has CDR1 DFQATT and CDR2 SNEGSKA (reference sequence). The CDR3 extends over 11 amino acids. The germline V and J ends were trimmed by 5 bases and 5 bases, with 10 bases remaining between them. CDR3 sequence: CSAVISDEQYF. For the CDR3, the DNA is TGCAGTGCTGTAATTAGCGACGAGCAGTACTTC.

This clone was seen once. The chain joins TRBV7-9 to TRBJ2-5; D might be TRBD2 (6 bases). CDR3 length equals 12 residues. Germline V gene lookup returns CDR1 SEHNR and CDR2 FQNEAQ (reference sequence). Trimming stripped 5 bases from V and 11 bases from J, with 15 bases between. This chain's CDR3 is CASSRGTPSQYF. Written as DNA, the CDR3 is TGTGCCAGCAGCCGCGGGACTCCCAGTCAGTACTTC.

The CDR3 protein is CTSSQGLPFSYEQYF. DNA of the CDR3: TGCACCAGCAGCCAAGGACTCCCCTTCTCCTACGAGCAGTACTTC. The rearrangement uses TRBV1 and TRBJ2-7; TRBD2 is the table's D call and was not checked against the DNA. TRBV1 constitutes a pseudogene. This CDR3 spans 15 amino acids.

The chain recombines TRBV4-1 with TRBJ2-7; tentatively, D is TRBD2 (6 bases). Trimming removed 4 bases from V and 3 bases from J, with 7 bases in between. In germline, CDR1 is MGHRA, CDR2 YSYEKL. The CDR3 totals 12 residues. CDR3 coding DNA: TGCGCCAGCAGCCCCGGGGGCTACGAGCAGTACTTC. As protein: CASSPGGYEQYF.

This CDR3 reads CASSSAPMPAIQFF. CDR3 DNA sequence: TGTGCCAGCAGCTCTGCCCCAATGCCAGCGATTCAGTTCTTC. The chain combines TRBV11-3 with TRBJ2-1; D remains ambiguous. This CDR3 has 14 residues. Looked up from germline, CDR1 is SGHNT and CDR2 is YENEEA. Trimming stripped 4 bases from V and 13 bases from J, with 20 bases between.

This clone came up once. The V gene is TRBV27, the J gene TRBJ2-7; a weak D match, TRBD2 (5 bases). The CDR3 covers 15 residues. CDR1 and CDR2 (germline): MNHEY, SMNVEV (reference sequence). The V gene lost 3 bases and the J gene lost 4 bases, with 16 bases spanning the gap. The CDR3 DNA is TGTGCCAGCAGTTTCGGTTGGGAGAAGTCTTACGAGCAGTACTTC. Residues: CASSFGWEKSYEQYF.

The rearrangement uses TRBV27 and TRBJ1-2; D perhaps matches TRBD1 (5 bases). The CDR3 length is 14 residues. Germline CDR1 and CDR2: MNHEY and SMNVEV (reference sequence). V lost 4 bases, J lost 1 base, and 10 bases lay in between. The CDR3 DNA reads TGTGCCAGCAGTTCTTCAGGGTTTAACTATGGCTACACCTTC. This sequence encodes CASSSSGFNYGYTF.

The V gene is TRBV28, the J gene TRBJ2-5; 7 positions match TRBD1. The CDR3 covers 16 residues. Germline V gene lookup returns CDR1 MDHEN and CDR2 SYDVKM. Unmatched junction bases numbered 12, after V lost 6 bases and J lost 2 bases. The DNA of the CDR3 is TGTGCCAGCAGATCAGGGGTGACAGGGCGGCAAGAGACCCAGTACTTC. It specifies CASRSGVTGRQETQYF.

The rearrangement uses TRBV18 and TRBJ2-7; 7 bases fit TRBD1. There are 15 residues in the CDR3. V trimming: 4 bases; J trimming: 4 bases; junction bases outside the gene matches: 10. From germline, CDR1 is KGHSH and CDR2 LQKENI. The CDR3 region has the DNA TGTGCCAGCTCACGCACGCGACAGGGTGTTTACGAGCAGTACTTC. Residues: CASSRTRQGVYEQYF.

This clone occurred a few times. The rearrangement links TRBV21-1 to TRBJ2-2; the table's D gene call, TRBD2, was not cross checked with the DNA. TRBV21-1 is a documented pseudogene. CDR3 length: 16 residues. This CDR3 is CASSKVWSLYHGELFF. The CDR3 nucleotides are TGTGCCAGCAGCAAAGTTTGGAGCTTATACCACGGGGAGCTGTTTTTT.

The CDR3 bases are TGTGCCAGCAGCTGGACTAGCGGAGACGAGCAGTACTTC. Protein: CASSWTSGDEQYF. The chain uses TRBV11-2 and TRBJ2-7; 10 bases match TRBD2. V trimming: 4 bases; J trimming: 5 bases; junction bases outside the gene matches: 2. There are 13 residues in the CDR3. Germline lookup yields CDR1 SGHAT and CDR2 FQNNGV.

The chain links TRBV4-3 to TRBJ2-3, with 9 bases fitting TRBD2. This CDR3 has 16 residues. CDR1 and CDR2 (germline): LGHNA, YSLEER. Trimming cost V 3 bases and J 2 bases; bases outside gene matches: 6. DNA for the CDR3: TGCGCCAGCAGCCACCAAAGCGGGAGGACCACAGATACGCAGTATTTT. Its translation is CASSHQSGRTTDTQYF.

The chain joins TRBV19 to TRBJ2-5, with no clear D. The CDR3 runs to 11 residues. Per germline, CDR1 LNHDA and CDR2 SQIVND (reference sequence). V gave up 4 bases and J gave up 4 bases, with 4 bases separating them. The DNA for the CDR3 is TGTGCCAGTAGTAACACAGAGACCCAGTACTTC. Translating gives CASSNTETQYF.

The rearrangement links TRBV10-1 to TRBJ2-1; D may be TRBD1 (6 bases). This CDR3 is built from 18 residues. From germline, CDR1 is WNHNN and CDR2 SYGVQD (reference sequence). Trimming removed 0 bases at V and 3 bases at J, with 18 bases between. The CDR3 region is CASSESFDRRDLYNEQFF. CDR3 bases: TGCGCCAGCAGTGAGTCCTTTGACAGGCGAGACCTCTACAATGAGCAGTTCTTC.

The rearrangement joins TRBV7-9 to TRBJ2-5; a possible D gene is TRBD2 (5 bases). Between the trimmed V and J ends, which lost 5 bases and 7 bases, there was a span of 14 bases. CDR1 is SEHNR, CDR2 FQNEAQ, per germline (reference sequence). The CDR3 has 13 amino acids. The CDR3 nucleotides read TGTGCCAGCAGCCCCTCGGCAGGAGGGACCCAGTACTTC. Its translation: CASSPSAGGTQYF.

The chain has TRBV28 and TRBJ2-7; 10 positions match TRBD1. Per germline, CDR1 MDHEN and CDR2 SYDVKM. The CDR3 has 14 residues. V trimming: 7 bases; J trimming: 0 bases; junction bases outside the gene matches: 3. CDR3 amino acids: CASTRTGGSYEQYF. Here the CDR3 DNA reads TGTGCCAGCACCAGGACAGGGGGCTCCTACGAGCAGTACTTC. The whole variable domain, filled in from reference TRBV28 and TRBJ2-7, reads DVKVTQSSRYLVKRTGEKVFLECVQDMDHENMFWYRQDPGLGLRLIYFSYDVKMKEKGDIPEGYSVSREKKERFSLILESASTNQTSMYLCASTRTGGSYEQYFGPGTRLTVT.

The rearrangement uses TRBV28 and TRBJ1-5; D is possibly TRBD1 (6 bases). V gave up 4 bases and J gave up 2 bases, with 12 bases separating them. Germline loops: CDR1 MDHEN, CDR2 SYDVKM. The CDR3 has 15 amino acids. The CDR3 DNA reads TGTGCCAGCAGTTCCTCCCGACAGGGCAATCAGCCCCAGCATTTT. It codes for CASSSSRQGNQPQHF.

The V and J genes are TRBV5-4 and TRBJ2-2, with D possibly being TRBD1 (6 bases). Trimming shortened V by 2 bases and J by 7 bases, and 12 bases separated the two germline ends. The CDR3 contains 14 residues. Germline assignment: CDR1 SGHNT and CDR2 YYREEE (reference sequence). The CDR3 DNA reads as TGTGCCAGCAGCTTAGGGGGTAGAGTCGGGGAGCTGTTTTTT. This encodes CASSLGGRVGELFF.

The J gene is TRBJ2-3, the V gene TRBV7-3; TRBD2 matches at 7 bases. With V trimmed by 4 bases and J by 1 base, 5 bases remained unmatched. Germline V gene data show CDR1 as SGHTA and CDR2 as FQGTGA. The CDR3 covers 15 residues. CDR3 DNA: TGTGCCAGCAGCTCTACTCTAGCGGGCACAGATACGCAGTATTTT. Translating gives CASSSTLAGTDTQYF.

This chain joins TRBV3-1 (or the pseudogene TRBV3-2) and TRBJ1-6; 7 bases fit TRBD1. The CDR3 extends over 16 amino acids. V shed 3 bases and J 4 bases; nucleotides not matched to a gene: 6. Germline assignment: CDR1 LGHDT and CDR2 YNNKEL (reference sequence). CDR3 in amino acids: CASSQGQSEYNSPLHF. The CDR3 bases are TGTGCCAGCAGCCAGGGACAGTCAGAATATAATTCACCCCTCCACTTT.

The rearrangement joins TRBV6-5 to TRBJ1-4; no firm D call. Trimming pared 3 bases from V and 10 bases from J, leaving 18 bases between. Germline CDR1 is MNHEY and CDR2 is SVGAGI. This CDR3 contains 15 residues. The CDR3 is CASSYYRPLIGKLFF. The CDR3 nucleotides are TGTGCCAGCAGTTATTACAGACCGTTGATTGGAAAACTGTTTTTT.